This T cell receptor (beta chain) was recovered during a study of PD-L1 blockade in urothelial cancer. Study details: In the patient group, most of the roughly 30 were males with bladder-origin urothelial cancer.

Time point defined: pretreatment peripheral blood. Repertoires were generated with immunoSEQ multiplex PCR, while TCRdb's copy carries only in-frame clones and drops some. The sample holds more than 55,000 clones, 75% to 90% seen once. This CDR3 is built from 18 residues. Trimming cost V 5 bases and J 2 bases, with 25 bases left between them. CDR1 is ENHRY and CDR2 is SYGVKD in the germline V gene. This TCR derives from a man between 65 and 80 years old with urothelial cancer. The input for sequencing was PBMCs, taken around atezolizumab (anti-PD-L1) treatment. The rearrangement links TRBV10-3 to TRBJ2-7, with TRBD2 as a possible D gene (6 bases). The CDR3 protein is CAISMSSDGRETPYEQYF. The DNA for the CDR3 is TGTGCCATCAGTATGTCGAGCGATGGGCGGGAAACCCCCTACGAGCAGTACTTC.